Here is one T cell receptor beta chain with its context. This sample is drawn from a study of blood T cells in healthy people across ages. V lost 6 bases to trimming and J lost 0 bases, with 12 bases between them. The CDR3 runs to 15 residues. Germline loops: CDR1 SEHNR, CDR2 FQNEAQ (reference sequence). Sample-barcoded 5' priming and a J-beta primer mix drove a second PCR of about 7 to 11 cycles. Via MiXCR, TCRdb re-called the 5' RACE reads, giving one row per CDR3 protein. The sample records roughly 800,000 distinct CDR3 sequences, 58% being singletons. The receptor was isolated from a man in his thirties or forties in good health. The sequenced sample was blood. The gene calls are TRBV7-9 and TRBJ1-3, with TRBD1 as a possible D gene (6 bases). The CDR3 is CASRPTGSSGNTIYF. DNA for the CDR3: TGTGCCAGCAGACCTACAGGGAGCTCTGGAAACACCATATATTTT.